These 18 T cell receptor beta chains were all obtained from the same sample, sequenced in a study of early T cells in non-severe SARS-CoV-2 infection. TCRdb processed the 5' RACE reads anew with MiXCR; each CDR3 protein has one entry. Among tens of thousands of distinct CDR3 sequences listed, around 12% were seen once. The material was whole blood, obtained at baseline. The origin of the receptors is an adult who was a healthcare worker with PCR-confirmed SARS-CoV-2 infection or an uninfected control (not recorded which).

The CDR3 loop is CSATLRSGTLDEQYF. Written as DNA, the CDR3 is TGCAGTGCTACCCTGAGGAGCGGGACCCTCGACGAGCAGTACTTC. The chain links TRBV20-1 to TRBJ2-7; 7 positions agree with TRBD2. The ends lost 4 bases at V and 5 bases at J; junction bases unmatched: 14. The CDR3 length is 15 residues. In germline, CDR1 is DFQATT, CDR2 SNEGSKA (reference sequence).

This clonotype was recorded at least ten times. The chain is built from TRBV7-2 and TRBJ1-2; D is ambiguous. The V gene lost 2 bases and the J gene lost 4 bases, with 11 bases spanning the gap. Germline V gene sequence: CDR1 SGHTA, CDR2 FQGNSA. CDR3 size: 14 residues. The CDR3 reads CASSLSPGGYGYTF. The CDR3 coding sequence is TGTGCCAGCAGCTTATCCCCAGGAGGCTATGGCTACACCTTC.

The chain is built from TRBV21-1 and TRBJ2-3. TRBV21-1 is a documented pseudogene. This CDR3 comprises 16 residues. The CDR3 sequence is CASSKVKLFLTDTQYF. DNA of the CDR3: TGTGCCAGCAGCAAAGTAAAACTTTTCCTCACAGATACGCAGTATTTT.

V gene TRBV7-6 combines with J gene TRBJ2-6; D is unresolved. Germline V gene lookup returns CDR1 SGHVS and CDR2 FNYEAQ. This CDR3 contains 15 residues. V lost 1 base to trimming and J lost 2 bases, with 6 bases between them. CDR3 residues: CASSLVGTGANVLTF. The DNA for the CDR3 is TGTGCCAGCAGCTTAGTGGGGACTGGGGCCAACGTCCTGACTTTC.

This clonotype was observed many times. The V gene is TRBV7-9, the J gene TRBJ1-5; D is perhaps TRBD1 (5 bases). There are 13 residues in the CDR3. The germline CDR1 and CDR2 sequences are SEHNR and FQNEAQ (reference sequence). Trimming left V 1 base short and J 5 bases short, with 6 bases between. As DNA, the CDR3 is TGTGCCAGCAGCTTAGTGGGGGATCAGCCCCAGCATTTT. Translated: CASSLVGDQPQHF.

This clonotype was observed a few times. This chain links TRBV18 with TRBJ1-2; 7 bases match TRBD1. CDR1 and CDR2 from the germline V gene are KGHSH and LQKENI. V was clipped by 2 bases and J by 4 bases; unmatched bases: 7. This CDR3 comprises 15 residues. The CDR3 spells CASSPGTEYLYGYTF. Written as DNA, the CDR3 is TGTGCCAGCTCACCAGGGACAGAATACCTCTATGGCTACACCTTC. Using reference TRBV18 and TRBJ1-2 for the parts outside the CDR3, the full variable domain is NAGVMQNPRHLVRRRGQEARLRCSPMKGHSHVYWYRQLPEEGLKFMVYLQKENIIDESGMPKERFSAEFPKEGPSILRIQQVVRGDSAAYFCASSPGTEYLYGYTFGSGTRLTVV.

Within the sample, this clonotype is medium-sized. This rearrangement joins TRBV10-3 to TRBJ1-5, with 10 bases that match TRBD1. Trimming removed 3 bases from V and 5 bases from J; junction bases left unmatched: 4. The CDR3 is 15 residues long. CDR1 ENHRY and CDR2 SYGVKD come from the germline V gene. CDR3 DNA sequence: TGTGCCATCAGTGATTCGGGACAGGGGTATCAGCCCCAGCATTTT. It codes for CAISDSGQGYQPQHF.

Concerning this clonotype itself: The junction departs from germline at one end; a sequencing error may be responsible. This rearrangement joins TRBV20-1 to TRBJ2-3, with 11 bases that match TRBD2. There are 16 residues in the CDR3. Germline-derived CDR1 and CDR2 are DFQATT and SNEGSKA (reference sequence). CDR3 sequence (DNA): TGCAGTGCTCTCGCCCTACTAGCGGGGGAGCCAGAGACGCAGTATTTT. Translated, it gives CSALALLAGEPETQYF.

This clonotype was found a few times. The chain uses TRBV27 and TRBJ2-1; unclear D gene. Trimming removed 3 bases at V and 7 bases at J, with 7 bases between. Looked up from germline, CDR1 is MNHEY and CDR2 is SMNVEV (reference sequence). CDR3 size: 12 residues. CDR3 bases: TGTGCCAGCAGTTTTACGGAGAATGAGCAGTTCTTC. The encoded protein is CASSFTENEQFF.

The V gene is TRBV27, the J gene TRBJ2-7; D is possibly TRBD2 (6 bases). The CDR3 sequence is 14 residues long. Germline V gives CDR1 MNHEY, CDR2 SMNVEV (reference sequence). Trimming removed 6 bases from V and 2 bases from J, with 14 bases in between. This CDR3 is CASSLRGEAYEQYF. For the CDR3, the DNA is TGTGCCAGCAGCCTCCGCGGGGAAGCCTACGAGCAGTACTTC.

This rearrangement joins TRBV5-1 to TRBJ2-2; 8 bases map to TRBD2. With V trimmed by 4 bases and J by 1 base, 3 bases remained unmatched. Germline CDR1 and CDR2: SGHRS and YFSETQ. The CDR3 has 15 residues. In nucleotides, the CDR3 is TGCGCCAGCAGCGCGACTAGCGTGAACACCGGGGAGCTGTTTTTT. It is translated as CASSATSVNTGELFF.

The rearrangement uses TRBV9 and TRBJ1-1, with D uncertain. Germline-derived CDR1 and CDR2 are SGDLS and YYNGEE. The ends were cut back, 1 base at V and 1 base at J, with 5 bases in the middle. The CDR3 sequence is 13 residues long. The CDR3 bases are TGTGCCAGCAGCGTAAATCCGAACACTGAAGCTTTCTTT. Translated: CASSVNPNTEAFF. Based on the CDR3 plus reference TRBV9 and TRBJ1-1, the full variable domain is DSGVTQTPKHLITATGQRVTLRCSPRSGDLSVYWYQQSLDQGLQFLIQYYNGEERAKGNILERFSAQQFPDLHSELNLSSLELGDSALYFCASSVNPNTEAFFGQGTRLTVV.

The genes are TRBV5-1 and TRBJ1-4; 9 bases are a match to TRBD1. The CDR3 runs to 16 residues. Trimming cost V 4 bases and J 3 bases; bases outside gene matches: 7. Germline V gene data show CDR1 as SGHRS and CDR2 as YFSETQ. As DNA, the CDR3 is TGCGCCAGCAGCCCATCCCGGACAGGGGCTAATGAAAAACTGTTTTTT. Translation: CASSPSRTGANEKLFF.

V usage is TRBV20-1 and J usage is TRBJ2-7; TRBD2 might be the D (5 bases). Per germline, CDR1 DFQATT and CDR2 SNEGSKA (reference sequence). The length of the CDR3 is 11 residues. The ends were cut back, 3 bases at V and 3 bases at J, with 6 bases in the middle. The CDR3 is CSARGVYEQYF. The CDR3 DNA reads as TGCAGTGCTAGGGGAGTCTACGAGCAGTACTTC.

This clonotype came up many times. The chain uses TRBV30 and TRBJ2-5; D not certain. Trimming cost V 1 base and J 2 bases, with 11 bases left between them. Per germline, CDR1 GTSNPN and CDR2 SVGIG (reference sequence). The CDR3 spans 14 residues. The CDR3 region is CAWSGPGPQETQYF. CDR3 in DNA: TGTGCCTGGAGTGGCCCCGGACCGCAAGAGACCCAGTACTTC.

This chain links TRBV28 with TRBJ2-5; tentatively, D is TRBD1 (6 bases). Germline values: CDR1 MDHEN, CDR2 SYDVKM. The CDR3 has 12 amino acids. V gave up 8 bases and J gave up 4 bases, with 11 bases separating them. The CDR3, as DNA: TGTGCCAGCGGCAGGGGAGCAGAGACCCAGTACTTC. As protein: CASGRGAETQYF.

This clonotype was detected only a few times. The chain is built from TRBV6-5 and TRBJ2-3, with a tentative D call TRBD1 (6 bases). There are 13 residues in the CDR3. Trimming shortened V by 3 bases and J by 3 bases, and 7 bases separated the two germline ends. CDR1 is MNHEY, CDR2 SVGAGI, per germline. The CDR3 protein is CASSYGTTDTQYF. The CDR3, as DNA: TGTGCCAGCAGTTATGGGACAACAGATACGCAGTATTTT.

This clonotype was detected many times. The CDR3 is CASSPRDSAETQYF. The CDR3 DNA sequence: TGTGCCAGCTCGCCGCGGGACTCGGCGGAGACCCAGTACTTC. The genes are TRBV18 and TRBJ2-5; D is perhaps TRBD2 (6 bases). The CDR3 contains 14 residues. CDR1 and CDR2 from the germline V gene are KGHSH and LQKENI. Deletions cut 6 bases from V and 5 bases from J, with 16 bases between.